Listed here are 12 T cell receptor beta chains from one sample, sequenced in a study of CD8+ T cells in alopecia areata. Extracted RNA was reverse transcribed into cDNA, the sequencing template. Measured with immunoSEQ multiplex PCR; TCRdb has only the in-frame clones, and not every one. Among some 180,000 clones, 50% to 65% were seen once, and the ten largest hold 11%. As to treatment: oral pan-JAK inhibitor, 5-10 mg twice daily. The sample in question was CD8+ T cells sorted from blood, obtained at week 24, from a patient treated with tofacitinib. These receptors were collected from a human donor with alopecia areata.

This clone was found a few times. The chain links TRBV11-2 to TRBJ2-7; TRBD1 agrees at 7 bases. The CDR3 covers 16 residues. Trimming removed 1 base from V and 3 bases from J; junction bases left unmatched: 9. CDR1 and CDR2 from the germline V gene are SGHAT and FQNNGV. CDR3 in DNA: TGTGCCAGCAGCTTAGTTGGTGCGGCAGGGGGCTACGAGCAGTACTTC. Protein: CASSLVGAAGGYEQYF.

The CDR3 DNA is TGTGCCAGCACTCCAGACAGGGTTCAGCCCCAGCATTTT. Translating it yields CASTPDRVQPQHF. The chain combines TRBV25-1 with TRBJ1-5; TRBD1 matches at 7 bases. In germline, CDR1 is MGHDK, CDR2 SYGVNS. CDR3 length: 13 amino acids. V shed 7 bases, J shed 6 bases, and the junction held 6 bases outside the gene matches.

This chain links TRBV7-2 with TRBJ1-5, with D perhaps matching TRBD1 (6 bases). CDR3 length: 16 amino acids. Germline V gene sequence: CDR1 SGHTA, CDR2 FQGNSA. The V end was cut by 5 bases, the J end by 1 base, with 15 bases between. For the CDR3, the DNA is TGTGCCAGCAGCGGGGGGACAATGGCGAGCAATCAGCCCCAGCATTTT. As protein: CASSGGTMASNQPQHF.

The table lists this clone with a few counts. This specimen includes other DNA sequences encoding the same CDR3. The CDR3 region has the DNA TGTGCCAGCAGCGTAGGAAACACCGGGGAGCTGTTTTTT. The encoded protein is CASSVGNTGELFF. The chain combines TRBV9 with TRBJ2-2; D gene uncertain. The CDR3 length is 13 residues. V lost 0 bases and J lost 2, with 2 bases in between. Germline V gene lookup returns CDR1 SGDLS and CDR2 YYNGEE.

In regard to this clone: Other DNA variants within this sample encode the same CDR3. This rearrangement joins TRBV30 to TRBJ1-1; D is undetermined. The CDR3 covers 13 residues. The germline gives CDR1 GTSNPN, CDR2 SVGIG (reference sequence). The germline V and J ends were trimmed by 2 bases and 1 base, with 8 bases remaining between them. This CDR3 reads CAWSRGGNTEAFF. For the CDR3, the DNA is TGTGCCTGGAGTCGGGGAGGGAACACTGAAGCTTTCTTT.

The V call is TRBV25-1, the J call TRBJ1-1; 7 positions match TRBD1. CDR1 and CDR2 (germline): MGHDK, SYGVNS. CDR3 length equals 14 residues. Trimming removed 2 bases from V and 1 base from J; junction bases left unmatched: 1. The CDR3 spells CASSEGQANTEAFF. Written as DNA, the CDR3 is TGTGCCAGCAGTGAAGGACAGGCGAACACTGAAGCTTTCTTT.

There are a few counts of this clone. This chain links TRBV19 with TRBJ1-2; no firm D call. Trimming took 9 bases from V and 7 from J, leaving 18 bases between them. The germline CDR1 and CDR2 sequences are LNHDA and SQIVND (reference sequence). This CDR3 has 13 amino acids. For the CDR3, the DNA is TGTGCCAGCGCACAGTACCAAGGTCCTGGCTACACCTTC. It translates to CASAQYQGPGYTF.

The chain recombines TRBV7-8 with TRBJ2-5; the D is unclear. Germline V gene lookup returns CDR1 SGHVS and CDR2 FQNEAQ. V was shortened by 2 bases and J by 5 bases, with 6 bases between the two germline ends. CDR3 length equals 12 residues. In nucleotides, the CDR3 is TGTGCCAGCAGCTTAATTTATGAGACCCAGTACTTC. This translates into CASSLIYETQYF.

The V and J genes are TRBV9 and TRBJ2-3; 8 nucleotides agree with TRBD1. Germline CDR1 is SGDLS and CDR2 is YYNGEE. This CDR3 region has 13 residues. Trimming took 4 bases from V and 6 from J; bases not matched to a gene: 4. This CDR3 reads CASSSHRGDTQYF. The CDR3, as DNA: TGTGCCAGCAGCTCCCACAGGGGGGATACGCAGTATTTT.

The V gene is TRBV13, the J gene TRBJ2-1, with D uncertain. From germline, CDR1 is PRHDT and CDR2 FYEKMQ (reference sequence). The CDR3 runs 12 residues. V lost 3 bases to trimming and J lost 10 bases, with 10 bases between them. The CDR3 sequence: CASSFLKAEQFF. CDR3 bases: TGTGCCAGCAGCTTCCTAAAGGCAGAGCAGTTCTTC.

The V and J genes are TRBV7-8 and TRBJ2-3; 7 bases are a match to TRBD1. CDR3 length equals 14 residues. V lost 11 bases to trimming and J lost 1 base; unmatched junction nucleotides: 9. Germline-derived CDR1 and CDR2 are SGHVS and FQNEAQ. The CDR3 nucleotides are TGTGCCTGCTCGAGGGGGCCGGGCACAGATACGCAGTATTTT. Translated: CACSRGPGTDTQYF.

V and J are TRBV27 and TRBJ2-1; possibly TRBD1 for D (6 bases). There are 19 residues in the CDR3. Germline assignment: CDR1 MNHEY and CDR2 SMNVEV (reference sequence). The V and J ends lost 3 bases and 4 bases respectively, with 25 bases between them. CDR3 residues: CASSFFRVYDRSSYNEQFF. CDR3 coding DNA: TGTGCCAGCAGTTTTTTTAGAGTGTATGACAGGTCAAGTTACAATGAGCAGTTCTTC.